These 21 T cell receptor beta chains came from one sample sequenced in a study of blood T cells in healthy people across ages. Using a J-beta primer mix together with a sample-barcoded 5' primer, a second PCR was run for about 7 to 12 cycles. TCRdb used MiXCR to reprocess the 5' RACE reads, holding one entry per CDR3 protein. This sample carries just under 750,000 distinct CDR3 sequences, about a fifth of them seen once, and the ten largest clones take 22%. The source material was blood. These receptors were obtained from a man aged 70 or older in good health.

The V gene is TRBV12-3 or TRBV12-4, the J gene TRBJ1-5, with TRBD1 matching 9 bases. V dropped 6 bases and J dropped 3; count of bases not matched to a gene: 6. This CDR3 region has 15 residues. The CDR3 DNA sequence: TGTGCCAGCAGGGGAGGGACAGGGTACAATCAGCCCCAGCATTTT. This translates into CASRGGTGYNQPQHF.

This clonotype has just a few counts. This sequence joins TRBV6-6 and TRBJ1-5, with D maybe TRBD1 (5 bases). Trimming pared 8 bases from V and 1 base from J, leaving 15 bases between. The CDR3 length is 15 residues. Germline CDR1 and CDR2: MNHNY and SVGAGI (reference sequence). The CDR3 spells CASGLGVQSNQPQHF. In DNA, the CDR3 is TGTGCCAGCGGTCTAGGGGTCCAAAGCAATCAGCCCCAGCATTTT.

The chain employs TRBV12-3 or TRBV12-4 and TRBJ2-4, with 8 bases matching TRBD1. Losses at the gene ends were 5 bases for V and 5 bases for J; bases not matched to a gene: 5. CDR3 length: 14 residues. CDR3 protein: CASSLPGQENIQYF. The DNA of the CDR3 is TGTGCCAGCAGTCTTCCGGGACAGGAAAACATTCAGTACTTC.

This clonotype was observed a handful of times. This chain uses TRBV3-1 with TRBJ2-3; D is unclear. Between the trimmed V and J ends, which lost 2 bases and 7 bases, there was a span of 10 bases. The CDR3 has 13 amino acids. Looked up from germline, CDR1 is LGHDT and CDR2 is YNNKEL (reference sequence). This CDR3 is CASSQLLLNTQYF. CDR3 DNA sequence: TGTGCCAGCAGCCAACTACTCCTAAATACGCAGTATTTT.

This chain joins TRBV4-3 and TRBJ2-3, with D possibly matching TRBD2 (6 bases). The CDR3 consists of 15 residues. V was shortened by 1 base and J by 3 bases, with 11 bases between the two germline ends. The germline V gene has CDR1 LGHNA and CDR2 YSLEER. The CDR3 DNA follows: TGCGCCAGCAGCCAAGGGGGACTTCTGACAGATACGCAGTATTTT. Its protein product is CASSQGGLLTDTQYF.

This chain joins TRBV30 and TRBJ2-3, with D perhaps TRBD2 (7 bases). Trimming took off 1 base at V and 3 bases at J, with 14 bases between the two ends. Looked up from germline, CDR1 is GTSNPN and CDR2 is SVGIG (reference sequence). This CDR3 contains 15 residues. CDR3 bases: TGTGCCTGGAGTGAGTGGGGAGGGGGGACAGATACGCAGTATTTT. Its protein product is CAWSEWGGGTDTQYF. The full variable domain, its missing parts supplied by reference TRBV30 and TRBJ2-3, is SQTIHQWPATLVQPVGSPLSLECTVEGTSNPNLYWYRQAAGRGLQLLFYSVGIGQISSEVPQNLSASRPQDRQFILSSKKLLLSDSGFYLCAWSEWGGGTDTQYFGPGTRLTVL.

The chain has TRBV29-1 and TRBJ1-4; 11 bases are a match to TRBD1. The J segment lost 7 bases and the V segment lost 5 bases, leaving 3 bases of the junction unmatched. Germline lookup yields CDR1 SQVTM and CDR2 ANQGSEA. This CDR3 comprises 13 residues. The CDR3 coding sequence is TGCAGCGTTTGGGGGACAGGGGGTGAAAAACTGTTTTTT. It is translated as CSVWGTGGEKLFF.

This clonotype was detected a few times. The rearrangement joins TRBV5-5 to TRBJ1-6; no reliable D call. The V end lost 0 bases, the J end lost 8 bases, and 9 bases lay between the germline ends. The CDR3 runs to 14 residues. CDR1 is SGHKS, CDR2 YYEKEE, per germline (reference sequence). In DNA, the CDR3 is TGTGCCAGCAGCTTGGAGGGCGGTGATTCACCCCTCCACTTT. Translation gives CASSLEGGDSPLHF.

The table lists this clonotype with many counts. V gene TRBV10-3 combines with J gene TRBJ1-4; 10 bases are a match to TRBD1. The V and J ends lost 8 bases and 2 bases, in that order; junction bases with no gene match: 8. This CDR3 is 16 amino acids long. Germline V gene sequence: CDR1 ENHRY, CDR2 SYGVKD. The CDR3 coding sequence is TGTGCCATCTCCGGGACAGGGGATCGGACTAATGAAAAACTGTTTTTT. This codes for CAISGTGDRTNEKLFF.

This clonotype was seen at least ten times. This chain joins TRBV4-3 and TRBJ2-1, with a tentative D call TRBD2 (6 bases). The germline V gene has CDR1 LGHNA and CDR2 YSLEER. This CDR3 has 18 amino acids. Trimming removed 4 bases at V and 3 bases at J, with 22 bases between. CDR3 region: CASSPYGLLASVYNEQFF. The CDR3, as DNA: TGCGCCAGCAGCCCCTATGGCCTCCTAGCGTCCGTCTACAATGAGCAGTTCTTC.

The chain employs TRBV20-1 and TRBJ2-1; D call uncertain. Looked up from germline, CDR1 is DFQATT and CDR2 is SNEGSKA (reference sequence). CDR3 length equals 16 residues. The V gene lost 0 bases and the J gene lost 3 bases, with 15 bases spanning the gap. The CDR3 DNA reads as TGCAGTGCTAGAGATCCCCAAATTTTGGGCTACAATGAGCAGTTCTTC. Protein sequence: CSARDPQILGYNEQFF.

In this sample, this clonotype turned up a few times. The V and J genes are TRBV6-1 and TRBJ2-3; D could derive from TRBD1 or TRBD2 (6 bases each). Germline values: CDR1 MNHNS, CDR2 SASEGT. Trimming took off 0 bases at V and 2 bases at J, with 9 bases between the two ends. The length of the CDR3 is 15 residues. DNA of the CDR3: TGTGCCAGCAGTGAAGCGGGGGGCGACACAGATACGCAGTATTTT. Translating gives CASSEAGGDTDTQYF.

This clonotype has only a few counts. The chain couples TRBV20-1 to TRBJ2-5; 7 bases agree with TRBD2. CDR1 and CDR2 (germline): DFQATT, SNEGSKA (reference sequence). Trimming at V came to 7 bases and at J to 4 bases, leaving 6 bases not matched to a gene. CDR3 length: 12 residues. The DNA of the CDR3 is TGCAGTGGGGGGGGATCCAGAGAGACCCAGTACTTC. Translated, it gives CSGGGSRETQYF.

This clonotype was recorded a few times. One end of the junction is discordant with germline, which a read error may explain. This chain joins TRBV12-3 or TRBV12-4 and TRBJ2-5, with D maybe TRBD1 (6 bases). The CDR3 runs to 13 residues. CDR3 coding DNA: TGTGCCAGCAGTCGGGGACAACACAATGAGCAGCTCTTC. Amino acids: CASSRGQHNEQLF.

V and J are TRBV12-3 or TRBV12-4 and TRBJ2-5; D uncertain. Deletions cut 7 bases from V and 2 bases from J, with 17 bases between. CDR3 size: 15 residues. CDR3 in DNA: TGTGCCAGCACTCCAGGCCCGGGCCGACAAGAGACCCAGTACTTC. This gives the protein CASTPGPGRQETQYF.

The rearrangement links TRBV6-2 or TRBV6-3 to TRBJ2-1, with a weak D call TRBD1 (6 bases). Deletions cut 7 bases from V and 2 bases from J, with 15 bases between. CDR1 is MNHEY and CDR2 is SVGEGT in the germline V gene. The CDR3 length is 15 residues. CDR3 in amino acids: CASNQNRVPYNEQFF. CDR3 coding DNA: TGTGCCAGCAACCAAAACAGGGTACCCTACAATGAGCAGTTCTTC.

This rearrangement joins TRBV29-1 to TRBJ1-1; 8 positions agree with TRBD1. The CDR3 consists of 13 residues. The germline V gene encodes CDR1 SQVTM and CDR2 ANQGSEA. The V and J ends lost 3 bases and 3 bases, in that order; junction bases with no gene match: 3. The DNA for the CDR3 is TGCAGCGTTGACAGGGGGCTTGACACTGAAGCTTTCTTT. Amino acid sequence: CSVDRGLDTEAFF.

The V and J genes are TRBV5-6 and TRBJ2-3, with TRBD2 identical over 10 bases. The germline V gene encodes CDR1 SGHDT and CDR2 YYEEEE. The CDR3 has 16 residues. V lost 4 bases to trimming and J lost 4 bases; unmatched junction nucleotides: 9. The CDR3 loop reads CASSIPLAGASDTQYF. The CDR3 nucleotides read TGTGCCAGCAGCATCCCGCTAGCGGGAGCCTCAGATACGCAGTATTTT. Full variable domain (outside the CDR3, taken from reference TRBV5-6 and TRBJ2-3): DAGVTQSPTHLIKTRGQQVTLRCSPKSGHDTVSWYQQALGQGPQFIFQYYEEEERQRGNFPDRFSGHQFPNYSSELNVNALLLGDSALYLCASSIPLAGASDTQYFGPGTRLTVL.

The V gene is TRBV7-2, the J gene TRBJ2-3; 11 bases are a match to TRBD2. The CDR3 runs to 14 residues. V shed 4 bases and J 5 bases; nucleotides not matched to a gene: 2. CDR1 SGHTA and CDR2 FQGNSA come from the germline V gene. CDR3 nucleotide sequence: TGTGCCAGCAGCTACGGGACTAGCGGAGATACGCAGTATTTT. This codes for CASSYGTSGDTQYF.

In its sample, this clonotype was seen many times. The genes are TRBV20-1 and TRBJ1-2; D gene unclear. V was trimmed by 2 bases and J by 4 bases, leaving 14 bases between them. The CDR3 contains 14 residues. Germline V gives CDR1 DFQATT, CDR2 SNEGSKA (reference sequence). Here the CDR3 DNA reads TGCAGTGCTAGACCGACCGGAACCTCCTATGGCTACACCTTC. It is translated as CSARPTGTSYGYTF.

This clonotype was counted only a few times. The V and J genes are TRBV5-1 and TRBJ2-1; either TRBD1 or TRBD2 may supply D (6 bases each). There are 16 residues in the CDR3. Trimming left V 4 bases short and J 2 bases short, with 16 bases between. Germline assignment: CDR1 SGHRS and CDR2 YFSETQ. Written as DNA, the CDR3 is TGCGCCAGCAGCCTATCACAGGGAGGCGCCTACAATGAGCAGTTCTTC. It translates to CASSLSQGGAYNEQFF.